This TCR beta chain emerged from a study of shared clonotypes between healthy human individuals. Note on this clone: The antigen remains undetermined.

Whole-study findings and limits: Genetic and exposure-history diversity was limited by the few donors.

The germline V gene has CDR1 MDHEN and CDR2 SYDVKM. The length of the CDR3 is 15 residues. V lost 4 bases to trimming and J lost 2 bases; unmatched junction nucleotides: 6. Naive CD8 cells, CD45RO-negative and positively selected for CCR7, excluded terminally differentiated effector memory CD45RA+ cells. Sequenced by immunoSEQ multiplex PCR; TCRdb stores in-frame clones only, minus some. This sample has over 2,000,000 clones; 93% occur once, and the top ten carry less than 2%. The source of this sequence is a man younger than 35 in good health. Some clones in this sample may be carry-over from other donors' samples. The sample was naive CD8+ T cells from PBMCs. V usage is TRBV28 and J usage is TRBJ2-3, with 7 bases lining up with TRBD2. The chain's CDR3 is CASSWGGTFTDTQYF. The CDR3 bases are TGTGCCAGCAGTTGGGGGGGGACCTTCACAGATACGCAGTATTTT.